The following is a T cell receptor beta chain sequence with its context. Its antigen is undetermined. The CDR3 is 14 residues long. Germline lookup yields CDR1 SGHTA and CDR2 FQGNSA. Trimming shortened V by 6 bases and J by 1 base, and 12 bases separated the two germline ends. The data were obtained in a study of cytomegalovirus exposure and HLA in healthy donors. Whole-study findings and limits: Relative to the approximately 670-donor mean, N-insertions were reportedly fewer in an Asian-associated ancestry cluster in a later analysis. The listing of roughly 160 TCR beta chains classed them as cytomegalovirus-associated.

PCR was performed using 60 Vbeta and 13 Jbeta primers. Produced via immunoSEQ multiplex PCR; TCRdb's table is partial and in-frame only. The table has 100,000 to 150,000 clones, approximately 80% seen once; the top ten hold 3.6%. This chain connects TRBV7-2 to TRBJ1-1; a weak D match, TRBD1 (6 bases). This receptor was identified in a man between 35 and 55 years old in good health and CMV-seronegative. The source material was PBMCs. The chain's CDR3 is CASRTRQANTEAFF. In DNA, the CDR3 is TGTGCCAGCAGAACTAGACAGGCGAACACTGAAGCTTTCTTT.